This T cell receptor beta chain was observed in a study of cytomegalovirus exposure and HLA in healthy donors. With regard to this clone: An end of the junction differs from the germline gene, which may be a read error. Different DNA sequences within this sample yield the same CDR3.

This PCR relied on a set of 60 Vbeta primers and 13 Jbeta primers. Generated by immunoSEQ multiplex PCR, the TCRdb table keeps only in-frame clones and is missing some. The sample shows about 59,000 clones, around 83% of them seen only once. The TCR was taken from a human donor in good health. What was sequenced was PBMCs.

CDR3 sequence (DNA): TGTGCCAGCAGCTTGGGTTTAGCAGGGCCGGGAGCATATGGCTACACTTTC. Its translation is CASSLGLAGPGAYGYTF. V gene TRBV5-6 combines with J gene TRBJ1-2; perhaps TRBD1 as D (5 bases). There are 17 residues in the CDR3. From germline, CDR1 is SGHDT and CDR2 YYEEEE.